Following are 2 T cell receptor beta chains from one sample sequenced in a study of blood T cell repertoires in COVID-19. Assay: immunoSEQ multiplex PCR; the TCRdb copy retains only in-frame clones and omits some. Among hundreds of thousands of clones listed, around 90% were seen once. The specimen was PBMCs or T cells enriched from blood (not recorded which). These receptors all come from a woman aged 45-60 years who had recovered from COVID-19.

The rearrangement uses TRBV2 and TRBJ1-6; D unresolved. The CDR3 loop spans 14 amino acids. CDR1 SNHLY and CDR2 FYNNEI come from the germline V gene. Trimming stripped 6 bases from V and 7 bases from J, with 13 bases between. CDR3 sequence (DNA): TGTGCCAGCAGAAGGGCCGCGGGCAATTCACCCCTCCACTTT. Amino acids: CASRRAAGNSPLHF.

V and J are TRBV19 and TRBJ2-1; 7 nucleotides agree with TRBD2. J gave up 5 bases and V 4 bases, and 14 bases lay outside the gene matches. The CDR3 sequence is 17 residues long. Germline values: CDR1 LNHDA, CDR2 SQIVND (reference sequence). The CDR3: CASSKKKRDWRHNEQFF. CDR3 nucleotides: TGTGCCAGTAGTAAGAAAAAGCGGGACTGGCGACACAATGAGCAGTTCTTC.